Each of the 5 T cell receptor beta chains below was sequenced from the same sample in a study of T-cell memory formation after mild COVID-19. TCRdb processed the 5' RACE reads anew with MiXCR; each CDR3 protein has one entry. Seen here are about 410,000 distinct CDR3 sequences, approximately 18% observed once, and the top ten hold under 25%. Sequenced sample: PBMCs or a T cell subset sorted from them (not recorded which). These receptors were obtained from a man younger than 35 who had mild COVID-19 (a few samples of this study predate the infection). Cell type and time point are not known.

This clonotype was observed a few times. For the CDR3, the DNA is TGTGCCAGCTTAAGGGTGGTGCCCCAAAACATTCAGTACTTC. This codes for CASLRVVPQNIQYF. The chain recombines TRBV11-2 with TRBJ2-4; D call uncertain. Trimming took off 8 bases at V and 5 bases at J, with 16 bases between the two ends. Germline loops: CDR1 SGHAT, CDR2 FQNNGV. This CDR3 comprises 14 residues.

This clonotype was picked up many times. The CDR3 sequence is CARRGLAKNIQYF. The CDR3 bases are TGTGCCAGGAGGGGTTTAGCCAAAAACATTCAGTACTTC. The chain couples TRBV5-7 to TRBJ2-4, with D perhaps given as TRBD1 or TRBD2 (5 bases each). TRBV5-7 is noted as an ORF with a role that remains uncertain. The CDR3 runs 13 residues. V lost 8 bases and J lost 0, with 9 bases in between.

This clonotype was detected many times. The junction does not match germline at one end; this may be a read error. The chain links TRBV5-1 to TRBJ2-5; D is tentatively TRBD1 or TRBD2 (5 bases each). The CDR3 spans 13 residues. Per the germline V gene, CDR1 is SGHRS and CDR2 is YFSETQ. The CDR3 loop reads CASSFGAGETQYF. In nucleotides, the CDR3 is TGTGCCAGCAGCTTCGGGGCGGGAGAGACCCAGTACTTC.

This clonotype showed up just a few times. This chain links TRBV6-2 or TRBV6-3 with TRBJ2-7; 7 bases match TRBD1. Germline V CDR1 and CDR2: MNHEY, SVGEGT. J lost 9 bases, V lost 6 bases, and 14 bases had no gene match. The CDR3 spans 14 residues. CDR3 in DNA: TGTGCCAGCAGGACCAGGACAGGCGGAATTTTGCAGTACTTC. Protein product: CASRTRTGGILQYF.

The chain links TRBV4-3 to TRBJ2-7; the match to TRBD2 covers 7 bases. V lost 0 bases to trimming and J lost 0 bases; unmatched junction nucleotides: 11. This CDR3 region has 18 residues. Germline CDR1 reads LGHNA; CDR2 reads YSLEER. CDR3 sequence (DNA): TGCGCCAGCAGCCAAGATTCGGGAGGACCGTTTCCCTCCTACGAGCAGTACGTC. Protein product: CASSQDSGGPFPSYEQYV.